Shown below are 24 T cell receptor beta chains from a single sample sequenced in a study of blood T cell repertoires in COVID-19. Method: immunoSEQ multiplex PCR; TCRdb's copy keeps in-frame clones and lacks some. Among hundreds of thousands of clones, approximately 86% were seen once, and the ten largest hold 3% to 4.5%. Sequencing input: PBMCs or T cells enriched from blood (not recorded which). Source of these receptors: a middle-aged woman with acute COVID-19.

This chain joins TRBV28 and TRBJ1-1; the match to TRBD1 covers 7 bases. This CDR3 region has 15 residues. V shed 6 bases, J shed 4 bases, and the junction held 11 bases outside the gene matches. Germline V gives CDR1 MDHEN, CDR2 SYDVKM. CDR3 residues: CASRRRLSGGTEAFF. DNA for the CDR3: TGTGCCAGCAGACGACGACTCTCAGGGGGCACTGAAGCTTTCTTT.

This rearrangement joins TRBV11-2 to TRBJ2-7; D remains ambiguous. The CDR3 covers 15 residues. The germline V gene has CDR1 SGHAT and CDR2 FQNNGV. The germline V and J ends were trimmed by 1 base and 3 bases, with 13 bases remaining between them. Here the CDR3 reads CASSLGLWQRYEQYF. The CDR3 region has the DNA TGTGCCAGCAGCTTAGGATTGTGGCAGCGCTACGAGCAGTACTTC.

This rearrangement joins TRBV5-1 to TRBJ2-7; D perhaps matches TRBD1 (6 bases). Per the germline V gene, CDR1 is SGHRS and CDR2 is YFSETQ. V lost 7 bases and J lost 2, with 19 bases in between. CDR3 length: 15 amino acids. In DNA form, the CDR3 reads TGCGCCAGCCACGAATACTCTACAGGGACCTACGAGCAGTACTTC. This gives the protein CASHEYSTGTYEQYF.

The rearrangement links TRBV5-4 to TRBJ2-1; TRBD2 agrees at 8 bases. CDR3 length: 19 amino acids. V lost 0 bases, J lost 0 bases, and 11 bases stayed unmatched. Germline CDR1 reads SGHNT; CDR2 reads YYREEE (reference sequence). The CDR3: CASSLGGFRGRSSYNEQFF. The CDR3 nucleotides are TGTGCCAGCAGCTTGGGGGGTTTTCGCGGGAGGAGCTCCTACAATGAGCAGTTCTTC.

The CDR3 DNA reads TGTGCCAGCAGCCCCCCGGGGAGGGGATCCACTGAAGCTTTCTTT. Residues: CASSPPGRGSTEAFF. The chain uses TRBV7-9 and TRBJ1-1, with a tentative D call TRBD1 (5 bases). Trimming left V 5 bases short and J 4 bases short, with 17 bases between. CDR1 SEHNR and CDR2 FQNEAQ come from the germline V gene (reference sequence). The CDR3 consists of 15 residues.

The V gene is TRBV10-3, the J gene TRBJ2-5, with 10 bases aligning to TRBD1. Trimming removed 2 bases from V and 5 bases from J; junction bases left unmatched: 11. The CDR3 runs to 17 residues. Looked up from germline, CDR1 is ENHRY and CDR2 is SYGVKD. The CDR3: CAISEAFGTGVRETQYF. The CDR3, as DNA: TGTGCCATCAGTGAGGCCTTCGGGACAGGGGTCCGGGAGACCCAGTACTTC.

V usage is TRBV30 and J usage is TRBJ2-1; 8 bases are a match to TRBD1. The CDR3 covers 14 residues. Germline V CDR1 and CDR2: GTSNPN, SVGIG (reference sequence). The junction had 5 bases not matched to a gene; V was cut back by 3 bases and J by 4 bases. In nucleotides, the CDR3 is TGTGCCTGGAGCCGGGACAGGACGTACAATGAGCAGTTCTTC. Protein: CAWSRDRTYNEQFF.

In its sample, this clone was seen once. The chain is built from TRBV28 and TRBJ2-7; perhaps TRBD1 as D (5 bases). V was clipped by 5 bases and J by 1 base, with 9 bases between them. Germline V gene sequence: CDR1 MDHEN, CDR2 SYDVKM. This CDR3 comprises 13 residues. CDR3 in DNA: TGTGCCAGCAGTCGACAGATATCCTACGAGCAGTACTTC. Protein sequence: CASSRQISYEQYF. The whole variable domain, filled in from reference TRBV28 and TRBJ2-7, reads DVKVTQSSRYLVKRTGEKVFLECVQDMDHENMFWYRQDPGLGLRLIYFSYDVKMKEKGDIPEGYSVSREKKERFSLILESASTNQTSMYLCASSRQISYEQYFGPGTRLTVT.

With respect to this clone: Other DNA variants within this sample encode the same CDR3. The CDR3 is CASSLSRNTEAFF. The CDR3 bases are TGTGCCAGCAGTTTGAGCCGTAACACTGAAGCTTTCTTT. This sequence joins TRBV27 and TRBJ1-1; D gene unclear. The CDR3 contains 13 residues. Trimming pared 3 bases from V and 2 bases from J, leaving 7 bases between. The germline V gene has CDR1 MNHEY and CDR2 SMNVEV (reference sequence).

J is TRBJ2-2 and V is TRBV18; 8 bases align to TRBD2. Germline CDR1 is KGHSH and CDR2 is LQKENI. Unmatched junction bases numbered 6, after V lost 4 bases and J lost 5 bases. The CDR3 consists of 15 residues. CDR3 in DNA: TGTGCCAGCTCACTCACTAGCGGTGGGACCGGGGAGCTGTTTTTT. This encodes CASSLTSGGTGELFF.

This clone has a single count. The CDR3 DNA follows: TGTGCCACAGACAAACCATACTACGAGCAGTACGTC. Encoded protein: CATDKPYYEQYV. This chain connects TRBV6-5 to TRBJ2-7; D remains unclear. The CDR3 contains 12 residues. Germline V gives CDR1 MNHEY, CDR2 SVGAGI. Trimming took 10 bases from V and 3 from J, leaving 13 bases between them.

The chain combines TRBV28 with TRBJ2-7; D may be TRBD2 (5 bases). Germline assignment: CDR1 MDHEN and CDR2 SYDVKM. The CDR3 is 15 residues long. V was shortened by 4 bases and J by 1 base, with 14 bases between the two germline ends. DNA of the CDR3: TGTGCCAGCAGTTCCATGAGGGCGGATTCCTACGAGCAGTACTTC. Translation: CASSSMRADSYEQYF.

The rearrangement links TRBV29-1 to TRBJ2-7, with D possibly being TRBD1 (6 bases). Germline CDR1 is SQVTM and CDR2 is ANQGSEA. The CDR3 extends over 14 amino acids. V lost 4 bases and J lost 3, with 16 bases in between. This CDR3 reads CSVAWGPQGYEQYF. In nucleotides, the CDR3 is TGCAGCGTTGCTTGGGGGCCGCAGGGCTACGAGCAGTACTTC.

V is TRBV7-9 and J is TRBJ2-5; 7 bases are a match to TRBD2. V shed 4 bases and J 5 bases; nucleotides not matched to a gene: 10. Germline CDR1 is SEHNR and CDR2 is FQNEAQ (reference sequence). This CDR3 has 15 amino acids. The CDR3 protein is CASSSTFWREETQYF. CDR3 nucleotide sequence: TGTGCCAGCAGCTCCACCTTTTGGCGGGAGGAGACCCAGTACTTC.

In its sample, this clone was seen a few times. V and J are TRBV5-1 and TRBJ1-1; D uncertain. The CDR3 runs to 14 residues. Trimming stripped 3 bases from V and 4 bases from J, with 13 bases between. Germline-derived CDR1 and CDR2 are SGHRS and YFSETQ. For the CDR3, the DNA is TGCGCCAGCAGCTCAGGCCACGCTGGCACTGAAGCTTTCTTT. Amino acids: CASSSGHAGTEAFF.

CDR3 amino acids: CASSADSAYNEQFF. The CDR3 DNA sequence: TGTGCCAGCAGCGCAGACAGCGCCTACAATGAGCAGTTCTTC. V usage is TRBV9 and J usage is TRBJ2-1; weak D call: TRBD1 (5 bases). CDR1 is SGDLS, CDR2 YYNGEE, per germline. The ends were cut back, 3 bases at V and 2 bases at J, with 9 bases in the middle. This CDR3 has 14 amino acids.

The chain carries TRBV24-1 and TRBJ2-5, with 12 bases matching TRBD1. Unmatched junction bases numbered 5, after V lost 2 bases and J lost 5 bases. This CDR3 is 16 amino acids long. Germline assignment: CDR1 KGHDR and CDR2 SFDVKD. The CDR3 loop is CATSDYGTGGVETQYF. The CDR3 coding sequence is TGTGCCACCAGTGATTATGGGACAGGGGGCGTCGAGACCCAGTACTTC.

This clone occurred once. This chain links TRBV14 with TRBJ2-1, with 10 bases fitting TRBD1. Per germline, CDR1 SGHDN and CDR2 FVKESK. The CDR3 is 14 amino acids. The trim removed 8 bases at V and 7 bases at J, leaving 8 bases unmatched. DNA of the CDR3: TGTGCCAGCTCCGCGGGACAGGGGAGGAATGAGCAGTTCTTC. Translated, it gives CASSAGQGRNEQFF.

V usage is TRBV5-6 and J usage is TRBJ2-1; D perhaps matches TRBD1 (6 bases). The CDR3 runs to 16 residues. Trimming left V 2 bases short and J 3 bases short, with 15 bases between. Germline lookup yields CDR1 SGHDT and CDR2 YYEEEE. The CDR3 here is CASSFRLGARYNEQFF. For the CDR3, the DNA is TGTGCCAGCAGCTTTAGGTTGGGGGCACGCTACAATGAGCAGTTCTTC.

This chain connects TRBV9 to TRBJ1-1; no reliable D call. The CDR3 loop spans 15 amino acids. Germline loops: CDR1 SGDLS, CDR2 YYNGEE. Trimming took off 2 bases at V and 5 bases at J, with 16 bases between the two ends. CDR3 loop: CASSVDERGRTEAFF. The CDR3 DNA sequence: TGTGCCAGCAGCGTTGACGAACGGGGTAGGACTGAAGCTTTCTTT.

The gene calls are TRBV7-9 and TRBJ2-3; TRBD2 matches 7 bases. Germline-derived CDR1 and CDR2 are SEHNR and FQNEAQ (reference sequence). The CDR3 extends over 16 amino acids. V lost 6 bases and J lost 3; bases outside the gene matches: 12. The CDR3 DNA reads as TGTGCCAGCAGACGGAAGGGAGGGGCTTTTACAGATACGCAGTATTTT. The encoded protein is CASRRKGGAFTDTQYF.

The chain recombines TRBV3-1 (or the pseudogene TRBV3-2) with TRBJ2-1, with 7 bases matching TRBD2. Germline CDR1 LGHDT, CDR2 YNNKEL (reference sequence). The CDR3 is made up of 17 amino acids. The ends lost 1 base at V and 0 bases at J; junction bases unmatched: 6. The CDR3 loop reads CASSQGGGSHSYNEQFF. DNA of the CDR3: TGTGCCAGCAGCCAAGGGGGCGGGAGCCACTCCTACAATGAGCAGTTCTTC.

This chain joins TRBV18 and TRBJ2-1, with D maybe TRBD2 (5 bases). Trimming pared 5 bases from V and 5 bases from J, leaving 16 bases between. The CDR3 spans 15 residues. Germline assignment: CDR1 KGHSH and CDR2 LQKENI. In DNA form, the CDR3 reads TGTGCCAGCTCAGTTTACGGGAAGCCCGACAATGAGCAGTTCTTC. This sequence encodes CASSVYGKPDNEQFF.

This chain connects TRBV18 to TRBJ2-7; 9 bases are a match to TRBD1. This CDR3 is built from 13 residues. Germline V gene data show CDR1 as KGHSH and CDR2 as LQKENI. V was pared by 3 bases and J by 5 bases, with 2 bases of the junction left unmatched. The CDR3 is CASSPGTGNEQYF. The CDR3, as DNA: TGTGCCAGCTCACCCGGGACAGGGAACGAGCAGTACTTC.